The TCR beta chain described here comes from a study of shared clonotypes between healthy human individuals. This clone was detected ten times or more. Its target is not known. Sorted-subset replicate PCR reactions contained roughly 200 ng DNA, corresponding to about 30,000 T cell genomes. Method: immunoSEQ multiplex PCR; TCRdb's copy keeps in-frame clones and lacks some. The sample shows more than 1 million clones, 75% to 85% of them seen only once. From CD4+ cells came CD45RA+ naive and CD45RA-negative memory subsets. Study observations and caveats: Rarefaction showed that sequencing of sorted subsets was incomplete (despite large depth). Naive CD4 clonotypes overlapped across several donors at approximately 5%.

Trimming shortened V by 1 base and J by 2 bases, and 11 bases separated the two germline ends. CDR3 size: 15 residues. Germline-derived CDR1 and CDR2 are SGHDN and FVKESK. The chain employs TRBV14 and TRBJ1-2, with D hard to call. The source of this sequence is a man between 18 and 35 years old in good health. Some clones in this sample may be carry-over from other donors' samples. The sample consisted of memory CD4+ T cells from PBMCs. Stated subset: CD45RA-negative fraction. The CDR3 here is CASSQGRRNNYGYTF. In DNA form, the CDR3 reads TGTGCCAGCAGCCAAGGTCGCAGGAACAACTATGGCTACACCTTC.